The clone carrying this T cell receptor (beta chain) was picked up a small number of times. Its antigen is still unknown. The CDR3 spans 12 residues. Per the germline V gene, CDR1 is WNHNN and CDR2 is SYGVQD (reference sequence). V was cut by 6 bases and J by 6 bases, with 10 bases left in between. Profiling relied on immunoSEQ multiplex PCR, and the TCRdb table lists in-frame clones only, not all of them. The data show about 87,000 clones, around 94% seen once. The data stem from a study of siplizumab effects on memory and regulatory T cells. General study results and limits: Naive-or-memory phenotypes were unassignable for roughly 80-96% of proliferating CD4+ or CD8+ clones. The authors did not confirm suppressive function in proliferating Tregs from siplizumab cultures.

Specimen: non-Treg CD4+ T cells sorted from blood. This chain connects TRBV10-1 to TRBJ2-3; D unclear. This receptor was obtained from a human donor in good health. The CDR3 is CASSHGVDTQYF. DNA for the CDR3: TGCGCCAGCAGCCATGGGGTGGATACGCAGTATTTT.